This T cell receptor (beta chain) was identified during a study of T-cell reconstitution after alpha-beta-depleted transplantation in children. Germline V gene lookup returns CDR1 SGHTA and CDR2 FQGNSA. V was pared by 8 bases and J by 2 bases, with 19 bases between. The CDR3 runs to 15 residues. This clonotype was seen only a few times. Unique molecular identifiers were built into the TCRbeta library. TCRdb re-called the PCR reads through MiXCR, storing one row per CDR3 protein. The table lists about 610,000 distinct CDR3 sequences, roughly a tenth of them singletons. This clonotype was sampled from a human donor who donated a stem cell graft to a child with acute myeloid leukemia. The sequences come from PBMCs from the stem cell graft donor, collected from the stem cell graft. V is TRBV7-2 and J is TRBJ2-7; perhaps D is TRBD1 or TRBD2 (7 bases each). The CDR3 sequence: CASDPRGRGAYEQYF. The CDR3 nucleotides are TGTGCCAGCGACCCCAGGGGGAGGGGGGCCTACGAGCAGTACTTC.